This T cell receptor beta chain is drawn from a study of OX40 agonist ivuxolimab in advanced cancers. Overall study: The treatment was a fully human IgG2 OX40 agonist, ivuxolimab.

Germline CDR1 is MNHEY and CDR2 is SVGAGI. The CDR3 has 13 residues. The V gene end was trimmed by 4 bases and the J gene end by 4 bases; junction bases not matched to a gene: 2. Broader study findings: CD4+ and CD8+ blood T cells expanded clonally by week 6 at 0.1 to 3.0 mg/kg.

The assay was immunoSEQ multiplex PCR, and TCRdb's table has in-frame clones only and misses some. In the table there are around 95,000 clones, roughly 90% of which are singletons. This clone appeared once. Antigen: not known. Material: CD4+ or CD8+ T cells sorted from blood, obtained in a trial of the OX40 agonist ivuxolimab. This rearrangement joins TRBV6-5 to TRBJ1-2; 8 bases fit TRBD1. The sequence was collected from an adult with an advanced solid tumor such as melanoma, head and neck, liver or kidney cancer. CDR3 loop: CASSSGQAYGYTF. CDR3 DNA: TGTGCCAGCAGTTCGGGACAGGCCTATGGCTACACCTTC.